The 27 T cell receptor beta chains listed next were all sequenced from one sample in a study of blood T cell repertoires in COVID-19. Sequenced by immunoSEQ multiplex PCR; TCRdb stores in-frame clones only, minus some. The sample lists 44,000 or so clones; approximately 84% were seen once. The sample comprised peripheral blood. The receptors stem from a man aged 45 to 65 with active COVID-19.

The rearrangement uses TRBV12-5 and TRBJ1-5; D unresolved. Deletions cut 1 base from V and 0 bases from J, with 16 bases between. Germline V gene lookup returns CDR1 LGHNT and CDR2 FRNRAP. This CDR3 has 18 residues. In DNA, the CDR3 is TGTGCTAGTGGTTTGGAGGGCCTAGCCGGGTATAGCAATCAGCCCCAGCATTTT. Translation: CASGLEGLAGYSNQPQHF.

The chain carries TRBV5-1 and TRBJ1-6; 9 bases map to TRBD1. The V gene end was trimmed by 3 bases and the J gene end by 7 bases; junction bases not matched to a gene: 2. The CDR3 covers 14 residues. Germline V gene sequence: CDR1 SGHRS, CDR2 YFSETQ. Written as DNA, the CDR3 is TGCGCCAGCAGCTCCGGACAGGGGAATTCACCCCTCCACTTT. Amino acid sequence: CASSSGQGNSPLHF. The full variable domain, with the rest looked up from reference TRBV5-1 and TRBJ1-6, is KAGVTQTPRYLIKTRGQQVTLSCSPISGHRSVSWYQQTPGQGLQFLFEYFSETQRNKGNFPGRFSGRQFSNSRSEMNVSTLELGDSALYLCASSSGQGNSPLHFGNGTRLTVT.

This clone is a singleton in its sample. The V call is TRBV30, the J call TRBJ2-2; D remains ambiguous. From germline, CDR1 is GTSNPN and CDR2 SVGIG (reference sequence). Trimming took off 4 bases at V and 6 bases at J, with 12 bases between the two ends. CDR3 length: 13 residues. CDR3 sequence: CAWTWLEAGELFF. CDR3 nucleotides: TGTGCCTGGACGTGGCTTGAGGCCGGGGAGCTGTTTTTT.

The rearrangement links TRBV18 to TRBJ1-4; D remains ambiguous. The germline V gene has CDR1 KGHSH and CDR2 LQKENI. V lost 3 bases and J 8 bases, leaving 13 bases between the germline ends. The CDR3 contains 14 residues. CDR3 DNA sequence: TGTGCCAGCTCACCTGGACTAGGCAGGGAAAAACTGTTTTTT. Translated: CASSPGLGREKLFF.

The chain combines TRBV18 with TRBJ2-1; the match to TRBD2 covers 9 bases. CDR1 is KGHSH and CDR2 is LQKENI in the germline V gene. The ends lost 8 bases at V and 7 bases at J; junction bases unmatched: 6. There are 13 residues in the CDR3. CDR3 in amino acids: CASRGTSYNEQFF. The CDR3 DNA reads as TGTGCCAGCCGAGGGACTAGCTATAATGAGCAGTTCTTC.

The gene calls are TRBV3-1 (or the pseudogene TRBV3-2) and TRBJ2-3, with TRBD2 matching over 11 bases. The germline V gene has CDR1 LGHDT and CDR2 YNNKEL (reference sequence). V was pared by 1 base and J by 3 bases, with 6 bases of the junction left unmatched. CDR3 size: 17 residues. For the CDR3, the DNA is TGTGCCAGCAGCCAAGTCGAGGCTAGCGGGGGGACAGATACGCAGTATTTT. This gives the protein CASSQVEASGGTDTQYF.

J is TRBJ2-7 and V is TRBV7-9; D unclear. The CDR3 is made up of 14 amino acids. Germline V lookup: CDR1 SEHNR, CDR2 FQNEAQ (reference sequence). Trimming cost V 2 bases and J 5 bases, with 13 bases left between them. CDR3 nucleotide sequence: TGTGCCAGCAGCTTAACTCAGGTATTCCACGAGCAGTACTTC. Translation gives CASSLTQVFHEQYF.

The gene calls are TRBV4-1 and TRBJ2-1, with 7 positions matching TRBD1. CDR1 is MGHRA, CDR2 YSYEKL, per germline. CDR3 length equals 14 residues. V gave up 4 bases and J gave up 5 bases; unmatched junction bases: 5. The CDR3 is CASSPLGQNNEQFF. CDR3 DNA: TGCGCCAGCAGCCCATTGGGACAGAACAATGAGCAGTTCTTC.

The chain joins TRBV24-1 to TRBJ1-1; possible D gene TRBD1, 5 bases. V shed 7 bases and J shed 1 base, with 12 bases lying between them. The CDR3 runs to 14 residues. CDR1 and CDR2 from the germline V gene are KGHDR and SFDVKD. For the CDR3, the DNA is TGTGCCACCAGGAAGACGGGGGAGAACACTGAAGCTTTCTTT. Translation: CATRKTGENTEAFF.

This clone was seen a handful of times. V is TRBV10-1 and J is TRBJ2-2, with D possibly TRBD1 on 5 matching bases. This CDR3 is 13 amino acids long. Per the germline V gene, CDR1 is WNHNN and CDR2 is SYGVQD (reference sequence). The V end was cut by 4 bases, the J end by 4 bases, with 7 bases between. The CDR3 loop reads CASSGTSTGELFF. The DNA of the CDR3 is TGCGCCAGCAGTGGGACATCCACCGGGGAGCTGTTTTTT.

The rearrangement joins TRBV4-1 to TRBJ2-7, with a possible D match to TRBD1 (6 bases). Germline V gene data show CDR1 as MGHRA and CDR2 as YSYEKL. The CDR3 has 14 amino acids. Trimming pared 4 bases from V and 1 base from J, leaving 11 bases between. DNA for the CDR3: TGCGCCAGCAGCCCCCGGGACACTTCCTACGAGCAGTACTTC. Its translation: CASSPRDTSYEQYF.

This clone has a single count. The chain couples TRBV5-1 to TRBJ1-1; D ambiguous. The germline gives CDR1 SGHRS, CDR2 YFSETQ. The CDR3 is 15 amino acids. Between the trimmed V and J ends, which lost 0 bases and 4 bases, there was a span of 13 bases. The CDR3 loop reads CASSLDPRGGTEAFF. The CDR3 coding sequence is TGCGCCAGCAGCTTGGATCCCCGAGGCGGCACTGAAGCTTTCTTT.

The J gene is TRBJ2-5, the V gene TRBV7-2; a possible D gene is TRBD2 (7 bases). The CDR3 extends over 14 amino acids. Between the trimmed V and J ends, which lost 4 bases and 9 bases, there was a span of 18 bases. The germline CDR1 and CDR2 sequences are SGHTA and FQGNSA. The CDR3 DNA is TGTGCCAGCAGCTCGTGGAGGGGGGGCGGTCCCCAGTACTTC. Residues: CASSSWRGGGPQYF. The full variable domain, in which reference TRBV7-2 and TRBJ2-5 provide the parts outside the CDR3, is GAGVSQSPSNKVTEKGKDVELRCDPISGHTALYWYRQSLGQGLEFLIYFQGNSAPDKSGLPSDRFSAERTGGSVSTLTIQRTQQEDSAVYLCASSSWRGGGPQYFGPGTRLLVL.

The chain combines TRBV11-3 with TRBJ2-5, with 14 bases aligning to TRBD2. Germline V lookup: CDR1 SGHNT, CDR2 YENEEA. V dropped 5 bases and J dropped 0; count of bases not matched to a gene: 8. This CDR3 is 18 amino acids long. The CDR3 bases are TGTGCCAGCAGCGAAGGACTAGCGGGGGGTCTAAACCAAGAGACCCAGTACTTC. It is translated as CASSEGLAGGLNQETQYF.

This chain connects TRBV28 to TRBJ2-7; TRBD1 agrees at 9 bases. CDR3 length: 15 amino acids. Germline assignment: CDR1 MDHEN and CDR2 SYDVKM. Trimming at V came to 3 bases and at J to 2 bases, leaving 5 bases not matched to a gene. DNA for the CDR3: TGTGCCAGCAGTTTGGTGACAGGGGGTCCCTACGAGCAGTACTTC. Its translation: CASSLVTGGPYEQYF.

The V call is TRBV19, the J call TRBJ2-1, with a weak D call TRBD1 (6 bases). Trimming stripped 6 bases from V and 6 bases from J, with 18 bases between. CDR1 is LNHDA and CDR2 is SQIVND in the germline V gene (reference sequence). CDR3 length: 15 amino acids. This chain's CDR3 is CASRDWQGMSNEQFF. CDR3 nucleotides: TGTGCCAGTAGGGACTGGCAGGGGATGAGCAATGAGCAGTTCTTC.

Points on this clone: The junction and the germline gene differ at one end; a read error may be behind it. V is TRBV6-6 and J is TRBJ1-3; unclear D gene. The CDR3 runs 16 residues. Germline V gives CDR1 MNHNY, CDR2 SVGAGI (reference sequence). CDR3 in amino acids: CASRPREGKGGDTIYF. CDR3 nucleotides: TGTGCCAGCCGCCCAAGGGAGGGAAAAGGTGGAGACACCATATATTTT.

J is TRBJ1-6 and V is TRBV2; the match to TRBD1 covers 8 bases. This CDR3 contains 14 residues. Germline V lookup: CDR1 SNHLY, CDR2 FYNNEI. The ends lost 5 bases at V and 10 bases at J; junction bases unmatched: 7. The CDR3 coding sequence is TGTGCCAGCAGTACGGACAGGGTTCAGTCACCCCTCCACTTT. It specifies CASSTDRVQSPLHF.

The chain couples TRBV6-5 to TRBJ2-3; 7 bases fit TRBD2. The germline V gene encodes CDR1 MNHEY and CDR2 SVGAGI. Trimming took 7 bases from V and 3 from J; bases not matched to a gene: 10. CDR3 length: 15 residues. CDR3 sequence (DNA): TGTGCCAGCACCCCATTGCGGGGGAGGACAGATACGCAGTATTTT. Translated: CASTPLRGRTDTQYF.

In nucleotides, the CDR3 is TGTGCCAGCAGCTTGCGGAGGACGGCCCAAGAGACCCAGTACTTC. Amino acids: CASSLRRTAQETQYF. This sequence joins TRBV5-6 and TRBJ2-5, with a possible D match to TRBD2 (5 bases). The CDR3 extends over 15 amino acids. The germline V and J ends were trimmed by 1 base and 1 base, with 11 bases remaining between them. CDR1 and CDR2 from the germline V gene are SGHDT and YYEEEE.

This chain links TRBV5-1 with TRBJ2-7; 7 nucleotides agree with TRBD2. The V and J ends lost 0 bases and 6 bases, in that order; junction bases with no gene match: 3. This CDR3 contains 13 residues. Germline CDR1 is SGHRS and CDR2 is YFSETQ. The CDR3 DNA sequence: TGCGCCAGCAGCTTGGTCGGGGAGGGCGAGCAGTACTTC. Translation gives CASSLVGEGEQYF.

DNA of the CDR3: TGTGCCACCACTAGCGGGGGGGTCCCCCAAGAGACCCAGTACTTC. Translated, it gives CATTSGGVPQETQYF. The chain combines TRBV2 with TRBJ2-5, with TRBD2 identical over 13 bases. Germline loops: CDR1 SNHLY, CDR2 FYNNEI. V dropped 10 bases and J dropped 1; count of bases not matched to a gene: 6. This CDR3 region has 15 residues.

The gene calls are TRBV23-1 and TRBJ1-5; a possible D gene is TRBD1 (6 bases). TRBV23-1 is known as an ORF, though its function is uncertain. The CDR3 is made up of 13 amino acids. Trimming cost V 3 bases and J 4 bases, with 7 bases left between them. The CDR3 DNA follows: TGCGCCAGCAGTCAGGACAGAAATCAGCCCCAGCATTTT. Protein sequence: CASSQDRNQPQHF.

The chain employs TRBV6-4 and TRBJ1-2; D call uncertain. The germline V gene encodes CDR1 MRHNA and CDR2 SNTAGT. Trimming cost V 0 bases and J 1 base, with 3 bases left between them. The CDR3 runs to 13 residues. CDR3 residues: CASSDSSNYGYTF. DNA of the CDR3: TGTGCCAGCAGTGACTCCAGTAACTATGGCTACACCTTC.

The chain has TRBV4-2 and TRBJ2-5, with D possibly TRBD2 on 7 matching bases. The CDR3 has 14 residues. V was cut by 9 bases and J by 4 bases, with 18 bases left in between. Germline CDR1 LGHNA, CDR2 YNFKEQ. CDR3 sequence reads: CASSVGGAIETQYF. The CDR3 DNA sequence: TGTGCCAGTTCCGTGGGGGGGGCTATAGAGACCCAGTACTTC.

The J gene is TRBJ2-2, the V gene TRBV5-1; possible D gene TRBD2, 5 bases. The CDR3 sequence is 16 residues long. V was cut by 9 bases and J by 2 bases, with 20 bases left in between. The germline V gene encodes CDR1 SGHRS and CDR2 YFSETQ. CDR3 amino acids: CAIRASRLINTGELFF. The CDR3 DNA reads TGCGCCATTAGGGCTAGCCGTCTAATAAACACCGGGGAGCTGTTTTTT.

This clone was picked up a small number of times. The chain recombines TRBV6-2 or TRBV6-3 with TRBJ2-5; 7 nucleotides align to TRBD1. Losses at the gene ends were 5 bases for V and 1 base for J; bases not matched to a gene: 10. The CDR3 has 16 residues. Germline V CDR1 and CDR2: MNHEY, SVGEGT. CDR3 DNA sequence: TGTGCCAGCAGTACTCCTTCACAGGGGAGCCAAGAGACCCAGTACTTC. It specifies CASSTPSQGSQETQYF.